A single sample gave rise to the 32 T cell receptor beta chains below, sequenced in a study of T cell responses to AZD1222 COVID-19 vaccine. Profiling relied on immunoSEQ multiplex PCR, and the TCRdb table lists in-frame clones only, not all of them. The repertoire includes about 140,000 clones, approximately 91% of them detected once, and 4.7% sits in the top ten. This material consisted of peripheral blood, taken on day 0 of AZD1222 vaccination. The receptors here all came from an adult in good health.

The chain joins TRBV4-1 to TRBJ2-7, with D perhaps being TRBD1 or TRBD2 (5 bases each). The CDR3 totals 16 residues. Looked up from germline, CDR1 is MGHRA and CDR2 is YSYEKL. The V gene lost 4 bases and the J gene lost 2 bases, with 18 bases spanning the gap. DNA for the CDR3: TGCGCCAGCAGCCCGGTCCCGGGACCGACGACCTACGAGCAGTACTTC. Translation: CASSPVPGPTTYEQYF.

This chain links TRBV2 with TRBJ1-5; D ambiguous. This CDR3 is built from 14 residues. Trimming pared 2 bases from V and 5 bases from J, leaving 10 bases between. CDR1 and CDR2 (germline): SNHLY, FYNNEI. The CDR3 sequence is CASSENSVHQPQHF. The CDR3 DNA follows: TGTGCCAGCAGTGAAAACAGCGTGCATCAGCCCCAGCATTTT.

J is TRBJ1-4 and V is TRBV5-1; D unresolved. V lost 8 bases and J 5 bases, leaving 16 bases between the germline ends. The CDR3 runs to 14 residues. Germline CDR1 and CDR2: SGHRS and YFSETQ. The CDR3 region is CASSLTGNNEKLFF. The CDR3 DNA sequence: TGCGCCAGTTCGCTTACGGGCAACAATGAAAAACTGTTTTTT. The full variable domain, its missing parts supplied by reference TRBV5-1 and TRBJ1-4, is KAGVTQTPRYLIKTRGQQVTLSCSPISGHRSVSWYQQTPGQGLQFLFEYFSETQRNKGNFPGRFSGRQFSNSRSEMNVSTLELGDSALYLCASSLTGNNEKLFFGSGTQLSVL.

The V and J genes are TRBV28 and TRBJ1-5; D ambiguous. Germline V gives CDR1 MDHEN, CDR2 SYDVKM. The CDR3 is 14 amino acids. V was cut by 3 bases and J by 9 bases, with 15 bases left in between. CDR3 region: CASSFGMPYRPQHF. In DNA form, the CDR3 reads TGTGCCAGCAGTTTTGGTATGCCATATCGGCCCCAGCATTTT.

The rearrangement joins TRBV7-8 to TRBJ2-2; D may be TRBD2 (5 bases). In germline, CDR1 is SGHVS, CDR2 FQNEAQ. The V gene lost 10 bases and the J gene lost 4 bases, with 19 bases spanning the gap. The CDR3 length is 15 residues. The CDR3 loop is CATRWSLAGTGELFF. In nucleotides, the CDR3 is TGTGCCACCAGATGGAGCCTCGCGGGCACCGGGGAGCTGTTTTTT. The full variable domain, completed using reference TRBV7-8 and TRBJ2-2, is GAGVSQSPRYKVAKRGQDVALRCDPISGHVSLFWYQQALGQGPEFLTYFQNEAQLDKSGLPSDRFFAERPEGSVSTLKIQRTQQEDSAVYLCATRWSLAGTGELFFGEGSRLTVL.

The chain couples TRBV27 to TRBJ2-2; D is undetermined. The germline V gene encodes CDR1 MNHEY and CDR2 SMNVEV (reference sequence). Trimming shortened V by 4 bases and J by 0 bases, and 9 bases separated the two germline ends. The CDR3 loop spans 15 amino acids. The CDR3 DNA reads as TGTGCCAGCAGTTCGCAGCTGTCGAACACCGGGGAGCTGTTTTTT. Its translation is CASSSQLSNTGELFF.

This sequence joins TRBV4-1 and TRBJ1-4; TRBD1 agrees at 7 bases. The CDR3 covers 16 residues. Germline CDR1 reads MGHRA; CDR2 reads YSYEKL. Unmatched junction bases numbered 11, after V lost 5 bases and J lost 5 bases. The CDR3, as DNA: TGCGCCAGCAGCGGACCGGGACAGACGCTAAATGAAAAACTGTTTTTT. Its protein is CASSGPGQTLNEKLFF.

The CDR3 here is CASSARTTQSYGYTF. The DNA for the CDR3 is TGTGCCAGCAGTGCAAGGACAACTCAATCCTATGGCTACACCTTC. This chain joins TRBV2 and TRBJ1-2; D perhaps matches TRBD1 (5 bases). This CDR3 comprises 15 residues. V was cut by 4 bases and J by 4 bases, with 16 bases left in between. CDR1 and CDR2 (germline): SNHLY, FYNNEI. The full variable domain, in which reference TRBV2 and TRBJ1-2 provide the parts outside the CDR3, is EPEVTQTPSHQVTQMGQEVILRCVPISNHLYFYWYRQILGQKVEFLVSFYNNEISEKSEIFDDQFSVERPDGSNFTLKIRSTKLEDSAMYFCASSARTTQSYGYTFGSGTRLTVV.

This chain uses TRBV4-1 with TRBJ1-6, with TRBD1 as a possible D gene (5 bases). V dropped 3 bases and J dropped 10 bases, with 16 bases sitting between them. This CDR3 spans 15 amino acids. Germline assignment: CDR1 MGHRA and CDR2 YSYEKL. CDR3 coding DNA: TGCGCCAGCAGCCACCCGGGGGGGGTAGAGTCACCCCTCCACTTT. It codes for CASSHPGGVESPLHF.

This chain's CDR3 is CASSLNTPGAGVSPLHF. In DNA form, the CDR3 reads TGTGCCAGCAGCCTAAACACCCCGGGGGCAGGGGTCTCACCCCTCCACTTT. The chain recombines TRBV3-1 (or the pseudogene TRBV3-2) with TRBJ1-6, with a possible D match to TRBD1 (6 bases). The CDR3 extends over 17 amino acids. Trimming took off 4 bases at V and 10 bases at J, with 23 bases between the two ends. The germline gives CDR1 LGHDT, CDR2 YNNKEL (reference sequence).

The chain recombines TRBV18 with TRBJ1-2; D is perhaps TRBD1 (5 bases). Trimming stripped 5 bases from V and 2 bases from J, with 21 bases between. In germline, CDR1 is KGHSH, CDR2 LQKENI. CDR3 length: 17 residues. CDR3 in amino acids: CASSSLRTSEGNYGYTF. CDR3 bases: TGTGCCAGCTCATCCCTTCGCACTTCGGAGGGGAACTATGGCTACACCTTC.

The chain combines TRBV10-3 with TRBJ2-1; 8 positions match TRBD2. The CDR3 has 15 amino acids. Germline loops: CDR1 ENHRY, CDR2 SYGVKD. V was clipped by 6 bases and J by 0 bases; unmatched bases: 4. CDR3 amino acids: CAISISGGSYNEQFF. CDR3 DNA: TGTGCCATCAGCATAAGCGGGGGCTCCTACAATGAGCAGTTCTTC.

The chain has TRBV5-4 and TRBJ1-6, with unresolved D. V dropped 4 bases and J dropped 9 bases, with 17 bases sitting between them. Germline V gene sequence: CDR1 SGHNT, CDR2 YYREEE (reference sequence). There are 15 residues in the CDR3. The CDR3 nucleotides are TGTGCCAGCAGCCCAGGTTCCGTAGTAGGTTCACCCCTCCACTTT. Amino acids: CASSPGSVVGSPLHF. The full variable domain, in which reference TRBV5-4 and TRBJ1-6 provide the parts outside the CDR3, is ETGVTQSPTHLIKTRGQQVTLRCSSQSGHNTVSWYQQALGQGPQFIFQYYREEENGRGNFPPRFSGLQFPNYSSELNVNALELDDSALYLCASSPGSVVGSPLHFGNGTRLTVT.

V and J are TRBV28 and TRBJ1-2; a possible D gene is TRBD1 (5 bases). The CDR3 has 12 residues. Between the trimmed V and J ends, which lost 8 bases and 8 bases, there was a span of 15 bases. Germline CDR1 and CDR2: MDHEN and SYDVKM. For the CDR3, the DNA is TGTGCCAGCGCCGGGGACGTCGGCGGCTACACCTTC. This gives the protein CASAGDVGGYTF.

The chain couples TRBV25-1 to TRBJ1-1, with D tentatively TRBD1 (5 bases). Germline-derived CDR1 and CDR2 are MGHDK and SYGVNS. Deletions cut 5 bases from V and 5 bases from J, with 18 bases between. The CDR3 loop spans 15 amino acids. The CDR3, as DNA: TGTGCCAGCAGTACCCTTGGGGCGGGGGGAACTGAAGCTTTCTTT. Amino acids: CASSTLGAGGTEAFF.

The sample holds one count of this clone. This chain uses TRBV30 with TRBJ2-1; tentatively, D is TRBD1 or TRBD2 (5 bases each). CDR1 GTSNPN and CDR2 SVGIG come from the germline V gene (reference sequence). The CDR3 is 15 amino acids. The V end was cut by 3 bases, the J end by 2 bases, with 14 bases between. The CDR3 region is CAWRDTDFAYNEQFF. CDR3 DNA: TGTGCCTGGAGGGACACGGACTTCGCCTACAATGAGCAGTTCTTC.

The CDR3 protein is CASSPGTGAQETQYF. The DNA of the CDR3 is TGTGCCAGCTCACCCGGGACAGGGGCCCAAGAGACCCAGTACTTC. The chain employs TRBV18 and TRBJ2-5, with 10 nucleotides matching TRBD1. The germline V gene has CDR1 KGHSH and CDR2 LQKENI. The CDR3 is made up of 15 amino acids. The ends lost 3 bases at V and 1 base at J; junction bases unmatched: 2.

The chain combines TRBV5-1 with TRBJ1-1, with D possibly matching TRBD1 (5 bases). Between the trimmed V and J ends, which lost 0 bases and 3 bases, there was a span of 12 bases. The CDR3 sequence is 15 residues long. Germline-derived CDR1 and CDR2 are SGHRS and YFSETQ. The CDR3 DNA reads as TGCGCCAGCAGCTTGGGGCCAGGGAGCTACACTGAAGCTTTCTTT. This codes for CASSLGPGSYTEAFF.

This clone came up once. The V gene is TRBV2, the J gene TRBJ1-1; TRBD1 aligns across 8 bases. Germline CDR1 SNHLY, CDR2 FYNNEI. This CDR3 region has 12 residues. V lost 6 bases to trimming and J lost 11 bases; unmatched junction nucleotides: 8. The CDR3 loop is CASSAQGVGAFF. The CDR3 DNA is TGTGCCAGCAGCGCACAGGGGGTGGGGGCTTTCTTT.

The genes are TRBV4-2 and TRBJ2-6; 11 positions agree with TRBD2. The CDR3 is made up of 19 amino acids. Trimming at V came to 4 bases and at J to 2 bases, leaving 10 bases not matched to a gene. Germline CDR1 is LGHNA and CDR2 is YNFKEQ. The CDR3 region is CASSLNLNSGRAGANVLTF. The DNA of the CDR3 is TGTGCCAGCAGCCTCAACCTTAATAGCGGGAGGGCTGGGGCCAACGTCCTGACTTTC.

The CDR3 sequence is CASQAGGEDTDTQYF. Written as DNA, the CDR3 is TGTGCCAGCCAGGCCGGGGGGGAGGACACAGATACGCAGTATTTT. The chain combines TRBV21-1 with TRBJ2-3; the DNA was not compared with TRBD2, the D call given in the table. TRBV21-1 is a pseudogene. The CDR3 totals 15 residues.

The J gene is TRBJ2-1, the V gene TRBV11-2; D is uncertain. V lost 5 bases and J lost 4, with 3 bases in between. The germline CDR1 and CDR2 sequences are SGHAT and FQNNGV. The CDR3 has 11 amino acids. The CDR3 loop reads CASSRYNEQFF. The CDR3 nucleotides are TGTGCCAGCAGCCGATACAATGAGCAGTTCTTC.

This chain links TRBV7-9 with TRBJ1-1, with TRBD1 matching over 9 bases. This CDR3 has 16 amino acids. Germline V gives CDR1 SEHNR, CDR2 FQNEAQ (reference sequence). The V segment lost 4 bases and the J segment 4 bases; nucleotides outside the gene matches: 10. This chain's CDR3 is CASSSRTGVGGTEAFF. CDR3 sequence (DNA): TGTGCCAGCAGCTCCCGGACAGGGGTGGGGGGCACTGAAGCTTTCTTT.

The V call is TRBV5-6, the J call TRBJ1-5; D gene unclear. This CDR3 has 13 residues. Germline assignment: CDR1 SGHDT and CDR2 YYEEEE. V was shortened by 0 bases and J by 6 bases, with 7 bases between the two germline ends. CDR3 region: CASSLGETQPQHF. CDR3 in DNA: TGTGCCAGCAGCTTGGGGGAGACTCAGCCCCAGCATTTT.

The V call is TRBV5-4, the J call TRBJ2-5; the D gene is possibly TRBD2 (6 bases). V was shortened by 5 bases and J by 1 base, with 12 bases between the two germline ends. CDR1 is SGHNT, CDR2 YYREEE, per germline (reference sequence). CDR3 length equals 14 residues. CDR3 amino acids: CASRRDLTQETQYF. The CDR3 nucleotides read TGTGCCAGCAGAAGGGACTTAACCCAAGAGACCCAGTACTTC.

This clone appeared a few times. The chain couples TRBV6-5 to TRBJ2-4; perhaps TRBD1 as D (5 bases). Germline CDR1 MNHEY, CDR2 SVGAGI. This CDR3 has 14 amino acids. Trimming took off 8 bases at V and 1 base at J, with 12 bases between the two ends. The CDR3 nucleotides read TGTGCCAGCCAGGGTCTGGGTGCCAAAAACATTCAGTACTTC. Translation: CASQGLGAKNIQYF.

This chain uses TRBV19 with TRBJ2-2; 10 nucleotides agree with TRBD1. Germline lookup yields CDR1 LNHDA and CDR2 SQIVND (reference sequence). Trimming removed 7 bases from V and 1 base from J; junction bases left unmatched: 6. CDR3 size: 16 residues. The CDR3 loop is CASNRGQGRNTGELFF. The CDR3 bases are TGTGCCAGTAATAGGGGACAGGGGAGGAACACCGGGGAGCTGTTTTTT.

The chain combines TRBV18 with TRBJ1-1; a possible D gene is TRBD1 (5 bases). The CDR3 has 19 residues. The V end was cut by 2 bases, the J end by 1 base, with 23 bases between. Germline assignment: CDR1 KGHSH and CDR2 LQKENI. DNA of the CDR3: TGTGCCAGCTCACCAGAGACCCGCCAGGCCGGACACGAGAACACTGAAGCTTTCTTT. It is translated as CASSPETRQAGHENTEAFF.

This rearrangement joins TRBV7-8 to TRBJ1-4; no definite D call. CDR1 is SGHVS, CDR2 FQNEAQ, per germline. Trimming cost V 0 bases and J 8 bases, with 13 bases left between them. The CDR3 length is 15 residues. CDR3 DNA: TGTGCCAGCAGCTTAGCTTTGGGGATAGACGAAAAACTGTTTTTT. Encoded protein: CASSLALGIDEKLFF.

CDR3 nucleotides: TGCGCCAGCAGCCAGACCGGACAGGGCAACACTGAAGCTTTCTTT. Residues: CASSQTGQGNTEAFF. The chain is built from TRBV4-1 and TRBJ1-1; TRBD1 matches 8 bases. Looked up from germline, CDR1 is MGHRA and CDR2 is YSYEKL. The CDR3 contains 15 residues. Trimming took 3 bases from V and 2 from J; bases not matched to a gene: 5.

The chain employs TRBV15 and TRBJ1-3; D may be TRBD1 (5 bases). V lost 8 bases and J 4 bases, leaving 12 bases between the germline ends. The CDR3 is 13 residues long. Looked up from germline, CDR1 is LNHNV and CDR2 is YYDKDF (reference sequence). CDR3 in amino acids: CATQDRRGNTIYF. The CDR3 DNA reads as TGTGCCACCCAAGACAGAAGGGGAAACACCATATATTTT.

The CDR3 DNA follows: TGTGCCAGTACTGCACCTGGGGGGAGCGAGACCCAGTACTTC. It specifies CASTAPGGSETQYF. This rearrangement joins TRBV19 to TRBJ2-5; TRBD2 is a possible D gene (6 bases). CDR3 size: 14 residues. Germline lookup yields CDR1 LNHDA and CDR2 SQIVND (reference sequence). With 7 bases removed from V and 5 bases from J, the gap between germline ends came to 17 bases.